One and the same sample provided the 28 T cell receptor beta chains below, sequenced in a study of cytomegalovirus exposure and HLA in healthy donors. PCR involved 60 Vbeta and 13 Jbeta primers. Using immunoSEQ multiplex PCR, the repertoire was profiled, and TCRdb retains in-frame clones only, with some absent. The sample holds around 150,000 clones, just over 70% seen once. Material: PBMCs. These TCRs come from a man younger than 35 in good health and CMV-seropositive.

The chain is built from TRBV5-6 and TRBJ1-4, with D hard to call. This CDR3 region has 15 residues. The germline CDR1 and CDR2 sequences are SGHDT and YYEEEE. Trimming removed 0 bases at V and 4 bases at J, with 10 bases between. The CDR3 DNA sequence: TGTGCCAGCAGCTTGGTCTCGACGGGTAATGAAAAACTGTTTTTT. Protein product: CASSLVSTGNEKLFF.

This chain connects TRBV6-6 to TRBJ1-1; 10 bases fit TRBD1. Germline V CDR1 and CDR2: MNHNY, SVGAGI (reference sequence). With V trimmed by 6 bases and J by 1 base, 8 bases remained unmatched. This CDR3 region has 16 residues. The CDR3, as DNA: TGTGCCAGCAGGCCCCGGGACAGGGGCCCGAACACTGAAGCTTTCTTT. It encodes CASRPRDRGPNTEAFF.

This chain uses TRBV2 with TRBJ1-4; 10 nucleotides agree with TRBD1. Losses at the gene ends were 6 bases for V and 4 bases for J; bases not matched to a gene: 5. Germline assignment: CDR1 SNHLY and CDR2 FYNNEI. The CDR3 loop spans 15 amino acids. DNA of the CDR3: TGTGCCAGCAGGGAGGACAGGGGGGGTAATGAAAAACTGTTTTTT. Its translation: CASREDRGGNEKLFF.

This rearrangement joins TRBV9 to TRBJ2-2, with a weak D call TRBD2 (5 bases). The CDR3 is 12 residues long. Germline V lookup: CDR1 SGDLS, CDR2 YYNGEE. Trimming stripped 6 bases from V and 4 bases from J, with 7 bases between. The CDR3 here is CASTEGTGELFF. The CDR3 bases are TGTGCCAGCACTGAGGGCACCGGGGAGCTGTTTTTT. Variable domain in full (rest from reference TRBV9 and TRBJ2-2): DSGVTQTPKHLITATGQRVTLRCSPRSGDLSVYWYQQSLDQGLQFLIQYYNGEERAKGNILERFSAQQFPDLHSELNLSSLELGDSALYFCASTEGTGELFFGEGSRLTVL.

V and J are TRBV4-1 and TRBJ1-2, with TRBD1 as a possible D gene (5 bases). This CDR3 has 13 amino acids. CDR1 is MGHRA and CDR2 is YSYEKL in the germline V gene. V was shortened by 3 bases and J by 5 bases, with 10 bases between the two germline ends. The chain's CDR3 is CASSQDTGYGYTF. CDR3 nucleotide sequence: TGCGCCAGCAGCCAGGATACAGGATATGGCTACACCTTC.

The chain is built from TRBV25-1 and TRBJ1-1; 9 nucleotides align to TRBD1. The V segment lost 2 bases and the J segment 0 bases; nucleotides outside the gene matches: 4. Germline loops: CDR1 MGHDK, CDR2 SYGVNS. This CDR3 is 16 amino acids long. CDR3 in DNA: TGTGCCAGCAGTGAAAGTACAGGGGGCGTGAACACTGAAGCTTTCTTT. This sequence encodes CASSESTGGVNTEAFF.

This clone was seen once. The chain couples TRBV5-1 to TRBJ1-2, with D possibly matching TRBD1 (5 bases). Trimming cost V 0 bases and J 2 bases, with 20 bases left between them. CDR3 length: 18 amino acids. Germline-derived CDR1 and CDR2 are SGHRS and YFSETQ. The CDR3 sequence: CASSLAGTGAYSNYGYTF. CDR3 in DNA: TGCGCCAGCAGCTTGGCGGGCACAGGAGCTTATTCCAACTATGGCTACACCTTC.

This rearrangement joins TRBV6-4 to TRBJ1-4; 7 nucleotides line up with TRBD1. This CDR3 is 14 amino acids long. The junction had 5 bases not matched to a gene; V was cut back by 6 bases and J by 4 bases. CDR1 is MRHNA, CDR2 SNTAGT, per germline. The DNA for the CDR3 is TGTGCCAGCAGCTCAGGGGGAGGTAATGAAAAACTGTTTTTT. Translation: CASSSGGGNEKLFF.

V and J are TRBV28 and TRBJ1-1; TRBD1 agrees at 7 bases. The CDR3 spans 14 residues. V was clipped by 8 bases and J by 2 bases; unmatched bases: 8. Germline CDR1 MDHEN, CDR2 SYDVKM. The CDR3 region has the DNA TGTGCCAGCTGCCTCAACAGGGGTAACACTGAAGCTTTCTTT. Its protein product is CASCLNRGNTEAFF.

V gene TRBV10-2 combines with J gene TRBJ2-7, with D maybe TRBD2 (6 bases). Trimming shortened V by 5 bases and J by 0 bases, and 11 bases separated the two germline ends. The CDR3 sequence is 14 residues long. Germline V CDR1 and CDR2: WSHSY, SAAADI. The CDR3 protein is CASSIADSSYEQYV. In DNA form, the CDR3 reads TGCGCCAGCAGTATAGCGGACTCCTCCTACGAGCAGTACGTC.

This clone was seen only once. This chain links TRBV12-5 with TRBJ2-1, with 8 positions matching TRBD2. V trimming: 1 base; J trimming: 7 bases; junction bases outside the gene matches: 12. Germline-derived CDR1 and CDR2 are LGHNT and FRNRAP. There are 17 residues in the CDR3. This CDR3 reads CASGLGPGGADRNEQFF. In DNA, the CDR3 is TGTGCTAGTGGTTTGGGGCCCGGGGGGGCGGACCGAAATGAGCAGTTCTTC.

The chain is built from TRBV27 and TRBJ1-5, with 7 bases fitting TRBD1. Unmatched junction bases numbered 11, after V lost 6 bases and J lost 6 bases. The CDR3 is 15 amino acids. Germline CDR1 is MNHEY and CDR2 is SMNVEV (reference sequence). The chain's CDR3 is CASSPNGGTVQPQHF. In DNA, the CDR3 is TGTGCCAGCAGCCCAAATGGGGGGACAGTTCAGCCCCAGCATTTT.

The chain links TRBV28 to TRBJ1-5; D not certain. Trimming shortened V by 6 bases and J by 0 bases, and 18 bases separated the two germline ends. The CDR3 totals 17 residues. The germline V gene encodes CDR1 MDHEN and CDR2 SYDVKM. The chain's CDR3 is CASSHPTQEDSNQPQHF. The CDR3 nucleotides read TGTGCCAGCAGCCATCCGACGCAGGAGGATAGCAATCAGCCCCAGCATTTT.

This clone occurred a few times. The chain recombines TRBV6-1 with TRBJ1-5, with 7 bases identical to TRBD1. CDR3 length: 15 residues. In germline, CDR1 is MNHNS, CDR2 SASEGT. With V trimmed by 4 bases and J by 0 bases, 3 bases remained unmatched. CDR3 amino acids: CASSAGGHSNQPQHF. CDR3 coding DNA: TGTGCCAGCAGTGCAGGGGGACATAGCAATCAGCCCCAGCATTTT.

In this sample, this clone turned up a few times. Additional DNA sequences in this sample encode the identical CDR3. CDR3 coding DNA: TGTGCCAGCAGCTCGGGACTAGCGGGGGCAACCGGGGAGCTGTTTTTT. Protein: CASSSGLAGATGELFF. The genes are TRBV7-3 and TRBJ2-2, with 14 bases aligning to TRBD2. This CDR3 spans 16 amino acids. V was pared by 4 bases and J by 5 bases, with 3 bases of the junction left unmatched. Germline-derived CDR1 and CDR2 are SGHTA and FQGTGA.

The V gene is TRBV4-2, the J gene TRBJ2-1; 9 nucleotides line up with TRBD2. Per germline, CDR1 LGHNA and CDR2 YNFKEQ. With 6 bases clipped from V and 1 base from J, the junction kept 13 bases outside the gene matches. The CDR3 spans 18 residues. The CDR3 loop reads CASSWGSGSGGSYNEQFF. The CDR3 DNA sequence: TGTGCCAGCAGTTGGGGTAGCGGGAGTGGGGGTTCCTACAATGAGCAGTTCTTC.

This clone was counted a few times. For the CDR3, the DNA is TGCGCCAGCAGCTTGGGGGACAGGGGGGATGAAAAACTGTTTTTT. This translates into CASSLGDRGDEKLFF. This chain uses TRBV5-1 with TRBJ1-4, with TRBD1 matching over 11 bases. This CDR3 spans 15 amino acids. CDR1 and CDR2 from the germline V gene are SGHRS and YFSETQ. Trimming removed 0 bases from V and 6 bases from J; junction bases left unmatched: 1. Filled out from reference TRBV5-1 and TRBJ1-4, the complete variable domain reads KAGVTQTPRYLIKTRGQQVTLSCSPISGHRSVSWYQQTPGQGLQFLFEYFSETQRNKGNFPGRFSGRQFSNSRSEMNVSTLELGDSALYLCASSLGDRGDEKLFFGSGTQLSVL.

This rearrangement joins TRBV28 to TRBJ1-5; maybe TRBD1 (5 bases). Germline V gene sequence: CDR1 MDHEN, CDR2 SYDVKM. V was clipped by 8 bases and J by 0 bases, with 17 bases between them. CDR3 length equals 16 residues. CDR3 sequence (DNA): TGTGCCAGCCTCCCCGGGGGGGTTTATAGCAATCAGCCCCAGCATTTT. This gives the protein CASLPGGVYSNQPQHF.

In DNA form, the CDR3 reads TGCGCCAGCAGCCCCCCGACAGGGTGGGGCTATGGCTACACCTTC. Residues: CASSPPTGWGYGYTF. The chain combines TRBV4-1 with TRBJ1-2; 7 nucleotides align to TRBD1. V lost 4 bases and J lost 4; bases outside the gene matches: 9. The CDR3 is 15 residues long. CDR1 is MGHRA and CDR2 is YSYEKL in the germline V gene.

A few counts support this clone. CDR3 coding DNA: TGTGCCATCAGTGAGCGGGGAGGGAACACTGAAGCTTTCTTT. This sequence encodes CAISERGGNTEAFF. The chain employs TRBV10-3 and TRBJ1-1; D remains ambiguous. The CDR3 runs to 14 residues. V lost 2 bases and J lost 1, with 8 bases in between. Germline values: CDR1 ENHRY, CDR2 SYGVKD.

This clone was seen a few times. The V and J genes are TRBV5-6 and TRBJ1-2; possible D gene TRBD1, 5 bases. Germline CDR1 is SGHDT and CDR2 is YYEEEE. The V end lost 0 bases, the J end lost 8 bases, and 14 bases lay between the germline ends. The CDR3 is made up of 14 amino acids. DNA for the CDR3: TGTGCCAGCAGCTTGGAGGGGCATCCGGAGGGCTACACCTTC. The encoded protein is CASSLEGHPEGYTF.

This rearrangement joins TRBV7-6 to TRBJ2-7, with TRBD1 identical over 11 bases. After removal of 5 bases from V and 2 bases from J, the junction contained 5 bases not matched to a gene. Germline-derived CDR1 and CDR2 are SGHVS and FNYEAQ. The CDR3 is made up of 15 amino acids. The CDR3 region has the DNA TGTGCCAGCAGCCCCGGGACAGGGGGGACCTACGAGCAGTACGTC. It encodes CASSPGTGGTYEQYV.

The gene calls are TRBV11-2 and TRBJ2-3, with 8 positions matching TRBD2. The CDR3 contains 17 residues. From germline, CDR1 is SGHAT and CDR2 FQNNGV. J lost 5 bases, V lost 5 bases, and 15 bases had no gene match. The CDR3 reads CASSPEKAGEWVDTQYF. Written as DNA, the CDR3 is TGTGCCAGCAGCCCGGAGAAAGCGGGAGAATGGGTAGATACGCAGTATTTT.

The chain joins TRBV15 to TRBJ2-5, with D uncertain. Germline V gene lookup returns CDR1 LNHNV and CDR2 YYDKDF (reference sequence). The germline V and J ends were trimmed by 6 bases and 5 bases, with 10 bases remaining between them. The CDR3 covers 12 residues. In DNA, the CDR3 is TGTGCCACCAGTCCCTCGCGGGAGACCCAGTACTTC. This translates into CATSPSRETQYF.

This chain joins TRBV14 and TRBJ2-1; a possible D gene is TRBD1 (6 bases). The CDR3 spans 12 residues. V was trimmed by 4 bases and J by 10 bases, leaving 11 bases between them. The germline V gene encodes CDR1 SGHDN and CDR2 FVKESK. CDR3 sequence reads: CASSLSDREQFF. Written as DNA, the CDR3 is TGTGCCAGCAGCCTCTCCGACAGGGAGCAGTTCTTC.

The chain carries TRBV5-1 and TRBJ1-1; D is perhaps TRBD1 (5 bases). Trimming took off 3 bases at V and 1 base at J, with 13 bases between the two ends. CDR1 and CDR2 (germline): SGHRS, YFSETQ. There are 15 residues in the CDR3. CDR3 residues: CASSSQAPRNTEAFF. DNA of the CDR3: TGCGCCAGCAGCTCACAGGCTCCTAGGAACACTGAAGCTTTCTTT.

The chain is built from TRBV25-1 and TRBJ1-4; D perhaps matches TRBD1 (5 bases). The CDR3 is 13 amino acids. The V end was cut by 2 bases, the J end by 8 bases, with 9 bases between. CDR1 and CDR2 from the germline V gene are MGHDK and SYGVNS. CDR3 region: CASSERGGEKLFF. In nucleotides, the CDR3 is TGTGCCAGCAGTGAACGGGGGGGAGAAAAACTGTTTTTT.

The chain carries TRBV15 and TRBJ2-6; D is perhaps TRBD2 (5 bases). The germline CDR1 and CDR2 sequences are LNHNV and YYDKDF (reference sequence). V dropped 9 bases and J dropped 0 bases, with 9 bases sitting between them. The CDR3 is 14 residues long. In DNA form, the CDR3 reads TGTGCCACGACGGGGTCCTCTGGGGCCAACGTCCTGACTTTC. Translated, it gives CATTGSSGANVLTF.